What follows is one TCR beta chain and its context. This clonotype was recorded many times. Its antigen specificity is not known. Base-call qualities are not available, and no considerably larger clone is one nucleotide away. The sample belongs to a study of response to subunit inactivated influenza vaccine listed by TCRdb under 2018. For context, the study as a whole: To follow how T cells responded to a trivalent subunit inactivated influenza vaccine, the researchers relied on deep quantitative profiling of the T cell receptor repertoire.

Summary of the overall study and its limitations: The authors suggested that each seasonal influenza vaccination may recruit only a limited number of new T cells.

CDR1 SGHDT and CDR2 YYEEEE are derived from the germline V gene. From cysteine to phenylalanine, the CDR3 is 17 amino acids long. The read is trimmed to its CDR3 DNA, 51 bases read in frame from base 1. For this chain, trimming is 6 bases at the V end and 3 bases at the J end, and the number of junction bases without a gene match is 17. Libraries were built with RT-PCR. The sequencing machine was an Illumina HiSeq 2500. In-frame beta chains were kept once TCRdb had trimmed the public reads at Q25 with fastp and called clones with MiXCR. A single entry per CDR3 protein holds the most common genes and DNA from its merged rows. For this sample there are 150,000 to 200,000 distinct CDR3 sequences; approximately 9.2% appear just once. Roughly 11% of the sample rests with the top ten.

The chain is encoded by TRBV5-6 joined to TRBJ2-7, with 8 bases in between that match TRBD1. This sequence was found in a man between 45 and 60 years old who received an inactivated influenza vaccine. Donor details come from another sample of the same person, matched by shared clones. The sequences come from non-naive T cells sorted from PBMCs, collected on the day of vaccination. In light of the paper, this sample's cell subset or site label describes: memory T cell fraction. The CDR3 is CASTNLVPGQALYEQYF. The bases read TGTGCCAGCACCAACCTAGTTCCGGGACAGGCCCTCTACGAGCAGTACTTC.